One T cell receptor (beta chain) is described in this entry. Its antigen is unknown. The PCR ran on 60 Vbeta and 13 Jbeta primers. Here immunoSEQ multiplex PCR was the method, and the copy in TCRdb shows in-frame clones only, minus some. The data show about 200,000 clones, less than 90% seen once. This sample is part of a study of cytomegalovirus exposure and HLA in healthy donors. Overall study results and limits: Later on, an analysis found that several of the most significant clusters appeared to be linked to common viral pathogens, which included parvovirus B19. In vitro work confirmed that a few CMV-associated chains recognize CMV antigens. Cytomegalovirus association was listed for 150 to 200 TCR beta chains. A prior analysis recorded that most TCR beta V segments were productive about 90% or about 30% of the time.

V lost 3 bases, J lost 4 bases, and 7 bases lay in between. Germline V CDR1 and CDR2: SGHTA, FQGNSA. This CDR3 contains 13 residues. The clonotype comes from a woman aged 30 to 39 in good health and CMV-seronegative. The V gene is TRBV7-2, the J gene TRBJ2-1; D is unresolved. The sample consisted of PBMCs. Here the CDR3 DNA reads TGTGCCAGCAGCTTGACACGATACAATGAGCAGTTCTTC. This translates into CASSLTRYNEQFF.